The 7 T cell receptor beta chains reported below all come from one sample, sequenced in a study of blood T cell repertoires in COVID-19 (dated by TCRdb to the early 2020s). The method was the immunoSEQ multiplex PCR assay. The clones in this table, taken by TCRdb from immuneACCESS, are in-frame only. Not every clone is retained; where verified, under half of the shortfall comes from an unresolved V gene, and the cause of the rest is unknown. The sample table lists 200,000 or so clones, around four fifths of them with a count of one. The top ten clonotypes cover roughly a tenth of the sample. Sequences were obtained from peripheral blood. All receptors come from a woman aged 80 or over with COVID-19, enrolled during active disease.

Details on this clone: In the same sample, other DNA sequences code for this CDR3. The V and J genes are TRBV10-3 and TRBJ2-5; tentatively, D is TRBD1 (5 bases). This CDR3 spans 14 amino acids. The ends were cut back, 0 bases at V and 2 bases at J, with 7 bases in the middle. Germline lookup yields CDR1 ENHRY and CDR2 SYGVKD. CDR3 bases: TGTGCCATCAGTGAGTCGGGGCAGCAAGAGACCCAGTACTTC. This sequence encodes CAISESGQQETQYF.

V gene TRBV18 combines with J gene TRBJ1-1; tentative D call: TRBD1 (6 bases). Looked up from germline, CDR1 is KGHSH and CDR2 is LQKENI. This CDR3 region has 17 residues. V was cut by 0 bases and J by 1 base, with 15 bases left in between. CDR3 nucleotides: TGTGCCAGCTCACCACCGCGGGGGGGCTATGGGAACACTGAAGCTTTCTTT. Protein sequence: CASSPPRGGYGNTEAFF.

The chain joins TRBV12-3 or TRBV12-4 to TRBJ2-5, with D possibly being TRBD1 (5 bases). V was cut by 7 bases and J by 4 bases, with 13 bases left in between. The CDR3 has 13 residues. As DNA, the CDR3 is TGTGCCAGCACGGGCGGTAGGGGAGAGACCCAGTACTTC. This translates into CASTGGRGETQYF.

The rearrangement links TRBV11-2 to TRBJ1-1; D is unresolved. Germline CDR1 SGHAT, CDR2 FQNNGV. Trimming took off 3 bases at V and 5 bases at J, with 7 bases between the two ends. This CDR3 contains 12 residues. The CDR3 sequence: CASSLGITEAFF. Written as DNA, the CDR3 is TGTGCCAGCAGCTTGGGCATTACTGAAGCTTTCTTT. The whole variable domain, filled in from reference TRBV11-2 and TRBJ1-1, reads EAGVAQSPRYKIIEKRQSVAFWCNPISGHATLYWYQQILGQGPKLLIQFQNNGVVDDSQLPKDRFSAERLKGVDSTLKIQPAKLEDSAVYLCASSLGITEAFFGQGTRLTVV.

V is TRBV25-1 and J is TRBJ1-3; D is ambiguous. The CDR3 loop spans 13 amino acids. V lost 6 bases and J lost 0, with 6 bases in between. Looked up from germline, CDR1 is MGHDK and CDR2 is SYGVNS. CDR3 region: CASSPSSGNTIYF. The CDR3 nucleotides are TGTGCCAGCAGCCCGAGCTCTGGAAACACCATATATTTT.

The gene calls are TRBV2 and TRBJ2-3; a possible D gene is TRBD2 (6 bases). The CDR3 sequence is 11 residues long. Germline assignment: CDR1 SNHLY and CDR2 FYNNEI. Trimming took off 10 bases at V and 7 bases at J, with 12 bases between the two ends. CDR3 coding DNA: TGTGCCACCACCGGGGGAAATACGCAGTATTTT. It codes for CATTGGNTQYF.

The V gene is TRBV18, the J gene TRBJ1-5, with 7 bases aligning to TRBD1. This CDR3 region has 15 residues. Losses at the gene ends were 5 bases for V and 4 bases for J; bases not matched to a gene: 8. Germline values: CDR1 KGHSH, CDR2 LQKENI. This CDR3 reads CASSSTGAQNQPQHF. The CDR3, as DNA: TGTGCCAGCTCATCTACAGGGGCACAAAATCAGCCCCAGCATTTT.